These 10 T cell receptor beta chains share one sample of origin, sequenced in a study of Ad26.COV2.S vaccination and SARS-CoV-2 variants. Described treatment: 19 received Ad26.COV2.S at low or high dose, single or two shots; 5 received placebo; per-sample allocation not given. The samples were gathered on day 63 after the first injection of vaccine or placebo. Libraries were prepared by immunoSEQ multiplex PCR; TCRdb keeps only in-frame clonotypes and omits some of them. The sample includes about 320,000 clones, 85% of them seen just once. Sequences were derived from peripheral blood, sampled in a trial of Ad26.COV2.S vaccine versus placebo. All receptors derive from a person between 18 and 60 years old who received the Ad26.COV2.S COVID-19 vaccine or a placebo.

V is TRBV6-5 and J is TRBJ1-2; possible D gene TRBD1, 6 bases. CDR3 size: 12 residues. Germline-derived CDR1 and CDR2 are MNHEY and SVGAGI. V was pared by 7 bases and J by 4 bases, with 10 bases between. CDR3: CASKGGLYGYTF. The CDR3 DNA follows: TGTGCCAGCAAAGGGGGGCTCTATGGCTACACCTTC.

This clone was counted once. The chain has TRBV19 and TRBJ2-5; 10 positions match TRBD2. Germline V gene data show CDR1 as LNHDA and CDR2 as SQIVND (reference sequence). The CDR3 extends over 15 amino acids. J lost 4 bases, V lost 4 bases, and 6 bases had no gene match. As DNA, the CDR3 is TGTGCCAGTAGTAAACTAGCGGGGACGAGAGAGACCCAGTACTTC. Amino acid sequence: CASSKLAGTRETQYF.

V and J are TRBV5-6 and TRBJ1-1; D is undetermined. The V end was cut by 2 bases, the J end by 2 bases, with 7 bases between. The CDR3 has 13 amino acids. Germline V gives CDR1 SGHDT, CDR2 YYEEEE. The CDR3 DNA reads as TGTGCCAGCAGCTTTGACGGCAACACTGAAGCTTTCTTT. It specifies CASSFDGNTEAFF.

CDR3 DNA: TGTGCCAGCAGGCCCGGGACAGGGGGCTTCGCTGAAGCTTTCTTT. It specifies CASRPGTGGFAEAFF. The genes are TRBV7-2 and TRBJ1-1, with 12 bases fitting TRBD1. Germline trimming cut 6 bases from V and 6 bases from J; bases unmatched to any gene: 8. The CDR3 is 15 amino acids. Looked up from germline, CDR1 is SGHTA and CDR2 is FQGNSA.

This clone turned up a few times. The rearrangement joins TRBV6-6 to TRBJ1-2; D unresolved. Trimming took off 6 bases at V and 4 bases at J, with 15 bases between the two ends. The CDR3 spans 14 residues. Germline assignment: CDR1 MNHNY and CDR2 SVGAGI (reference sequence). CDR3 protein: CASRGTVAFYGYTF. The CDR3 nucleotides read TGTGCCAGCAGGGGTACAGTTGCCTTCTATGGCTACACCTTC.

This clone was seen a few times. The chain couples TRBV5-1 to TRBJ1-3; D unresolved. CDR1 and CDR2 (germline): SGHRS, YFSETQ. The V gene lost 2 bases and the J gene lost 0 bases, with 6 bases spanning the gap. The CDR3 length is 14 residues. The CDR3 reads CASSFDGSGNTIYF. The DNA of the CDR3 is TGCGCCAGCAGCTTCGACGGCTCTGGAAACACCATATATTTT.

This clone was recorded only once. This sequence joins TRBV6-4 and TRBJ1-6; D possibly corresponds to TRBD1 (5 bases). This CDR3 has 14 amino acids. V gave up 0 bases and J gave up 10 bases, with 10 bases separating them. Germline lookup yields CDR1 MRHNA and CDR2 SNTAGT. The CDR3 here is CASSDSIGDSPLHF. DNA of the CDR3: TGTGCCAGCAGTGACTCGATTGGGGACTCACCCCTCCACTTT.

The chain uses TRBV9 and TRBJ2-5, with D perhaps matching TRBD2 (5 bases). V was cut by 4 bases and J by 1 base, with 14 bases left in between. The CDR3 spans 15 residues. The germline V gene encodes CDR1 SGDLS and CDR2 YYNGEE. The CDR3 coding sequence is TGTGCCAGCAGCCCGCTCCGGGGAGCCCAAGAGACCCAGTACTTC. Translated: CASSPLRGAQETQYF.

V gene TRBV9 combines with J gene TRBJ2-3; D might be TRBD1 (6 bases). Germline CDR1 reads SGDLS; CDR2 reads YYNGEE. Deletions cut 1 base from V and 4 bases from J, with 7 bases between. The CDR3 contains 13 residues. This chain's CDR3 is CASSVQGPDTQYF. DNA of the CDR3: TGTGCCAGCAGCGTACAGGGGCCAGATACGCAGTATTTT.

This clone was recorded once. This rearrangement joins TRBV6-5 to TRBJ1-1, with D unresolved. Deletions cut 6 bases from V and 1 base from J, with 9 bases between. The CDR3 is made up of 13 amino acids. Germline V gives CDR1 MNHEY, CDR2 SVGAGI. CDR3 nucleotide sequence: TGTGCCAGCAGACTCTATCAGAACACTGAAGCTTTCTTT. Its translation: CASRLYQNTEAFF.